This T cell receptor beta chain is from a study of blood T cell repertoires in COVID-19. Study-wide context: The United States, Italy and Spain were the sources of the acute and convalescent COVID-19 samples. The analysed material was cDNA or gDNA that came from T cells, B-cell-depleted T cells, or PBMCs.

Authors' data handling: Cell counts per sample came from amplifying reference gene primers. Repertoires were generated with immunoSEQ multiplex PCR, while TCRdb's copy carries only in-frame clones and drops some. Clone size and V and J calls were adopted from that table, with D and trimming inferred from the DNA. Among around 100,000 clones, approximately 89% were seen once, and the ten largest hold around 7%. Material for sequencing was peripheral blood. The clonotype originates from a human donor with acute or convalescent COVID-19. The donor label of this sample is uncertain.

The CDR3: CATSREWRPQHF. In DNA, the CDR3 is TGTGCCACCAGCAGAGAATGGAGGCCCCAGCATTTT. The genes are TRBV15 and TRBJ1-5; D is unclear. V was clipped by 0 bases and J by 9 bases, with 6 bases between them. This CDR3 is built from 12 residues. CDR1 is LNHNV and CDR2 is YYDKDF in the germline V gene (reference sequence).